This T cell receptor (beta chain) was recorded in a study of cytomegalovirus exposure and HLA in healthy donors. Study-level results: The majority of CMV-associated TCR beta chains were reported as apparently HLA-restricted in a later analysis. The authors reported that TCR beta sequences could predict HLA-A and HLA-B alleles. These predictions were accurate for most subjects in the first cohort.

As to this clone: What it binds is unknown.

With 60 Vbeta and 13 Jbeta primers, the PCR was carried out. The repertoire was sequenced with immunoSEQ multiplex PCR; TCRdb's copy has only in-frame clones and lacks some. The sample holds about 160,000 clones, roughly 82% seen once. In germline, CDR1 is SNHLY, CDR2 FYNNEI. The CDR3 totals 15 residues. V was trimmed by 1 base and J by 2 bases, leaving 10 bases between them. The chain couples TRBV2 to TRBJ2-3, with D possibly TRBD2 on 5 matching bases. The receptor comes from a man aged 50-59 years in good health and CMV-seropositive. The sequenced material came from PBMCs. Written as DNA, the CDR3 is TGTGCCAGCAGTGAAGTTCGGGGAACCACAGATACGCAGTATTTT. Translation: CASSEVRGTTDTQYF. Complete variable domain (other parts from reference TRBV2 and TRBJ2-3): EPEVTQTPSHQVTQMGQEVILRCVPISNHLYFYWYRQILGQKVEFLVSFYNNEISEKSEIFDDQFSVERPDGSNFTLKIRSTKLEDSAMYFCASSEVRGTTDTQYFGPGTRLTVL.